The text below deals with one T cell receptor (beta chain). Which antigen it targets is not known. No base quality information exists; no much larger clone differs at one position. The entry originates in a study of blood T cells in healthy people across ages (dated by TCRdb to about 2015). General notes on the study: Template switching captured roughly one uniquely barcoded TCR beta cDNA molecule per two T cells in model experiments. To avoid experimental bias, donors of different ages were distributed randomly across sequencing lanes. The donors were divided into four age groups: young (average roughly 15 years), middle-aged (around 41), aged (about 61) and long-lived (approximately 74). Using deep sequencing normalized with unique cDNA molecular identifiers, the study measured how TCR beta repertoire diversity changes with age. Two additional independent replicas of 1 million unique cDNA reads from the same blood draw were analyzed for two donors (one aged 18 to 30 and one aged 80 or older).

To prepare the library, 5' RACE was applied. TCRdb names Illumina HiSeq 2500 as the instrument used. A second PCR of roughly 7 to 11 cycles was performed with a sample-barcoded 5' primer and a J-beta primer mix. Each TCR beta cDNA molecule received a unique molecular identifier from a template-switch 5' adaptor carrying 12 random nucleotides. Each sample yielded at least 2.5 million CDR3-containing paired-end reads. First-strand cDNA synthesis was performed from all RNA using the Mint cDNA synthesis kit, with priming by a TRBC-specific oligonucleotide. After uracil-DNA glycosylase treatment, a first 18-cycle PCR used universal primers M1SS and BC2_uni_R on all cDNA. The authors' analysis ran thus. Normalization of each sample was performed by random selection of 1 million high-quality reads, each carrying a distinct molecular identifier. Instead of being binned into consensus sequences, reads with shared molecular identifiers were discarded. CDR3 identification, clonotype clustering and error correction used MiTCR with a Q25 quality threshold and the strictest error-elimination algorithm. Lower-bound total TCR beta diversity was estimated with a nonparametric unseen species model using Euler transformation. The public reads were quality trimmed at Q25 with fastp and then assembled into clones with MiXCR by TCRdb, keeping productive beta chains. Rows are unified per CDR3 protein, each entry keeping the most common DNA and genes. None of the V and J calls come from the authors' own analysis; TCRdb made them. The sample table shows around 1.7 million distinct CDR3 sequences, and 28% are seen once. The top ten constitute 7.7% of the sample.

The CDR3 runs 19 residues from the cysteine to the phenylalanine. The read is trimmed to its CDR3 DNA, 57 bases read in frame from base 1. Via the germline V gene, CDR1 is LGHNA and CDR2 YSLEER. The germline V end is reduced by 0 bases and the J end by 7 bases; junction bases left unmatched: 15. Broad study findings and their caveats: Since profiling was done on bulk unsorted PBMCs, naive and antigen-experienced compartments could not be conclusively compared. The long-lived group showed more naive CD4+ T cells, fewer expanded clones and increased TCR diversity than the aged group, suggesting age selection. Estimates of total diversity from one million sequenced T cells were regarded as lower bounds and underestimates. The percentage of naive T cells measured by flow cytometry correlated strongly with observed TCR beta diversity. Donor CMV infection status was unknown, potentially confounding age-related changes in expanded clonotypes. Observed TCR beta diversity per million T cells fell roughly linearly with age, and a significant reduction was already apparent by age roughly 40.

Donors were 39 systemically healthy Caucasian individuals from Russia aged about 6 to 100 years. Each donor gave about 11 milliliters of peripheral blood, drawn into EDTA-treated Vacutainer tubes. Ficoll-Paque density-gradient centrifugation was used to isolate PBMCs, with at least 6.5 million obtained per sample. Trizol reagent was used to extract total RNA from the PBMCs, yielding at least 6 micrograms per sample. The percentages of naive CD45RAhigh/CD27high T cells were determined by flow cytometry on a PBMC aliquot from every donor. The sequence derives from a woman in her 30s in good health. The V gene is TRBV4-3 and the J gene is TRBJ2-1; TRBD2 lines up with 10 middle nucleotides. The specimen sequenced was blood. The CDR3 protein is CASSQERPGWTSGLNEQFF. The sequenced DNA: TGCGCCAGCAGCCAAGAGAGGCCGGGATGGACTAGCGGACTTAATGAGCAGTTCTTC.